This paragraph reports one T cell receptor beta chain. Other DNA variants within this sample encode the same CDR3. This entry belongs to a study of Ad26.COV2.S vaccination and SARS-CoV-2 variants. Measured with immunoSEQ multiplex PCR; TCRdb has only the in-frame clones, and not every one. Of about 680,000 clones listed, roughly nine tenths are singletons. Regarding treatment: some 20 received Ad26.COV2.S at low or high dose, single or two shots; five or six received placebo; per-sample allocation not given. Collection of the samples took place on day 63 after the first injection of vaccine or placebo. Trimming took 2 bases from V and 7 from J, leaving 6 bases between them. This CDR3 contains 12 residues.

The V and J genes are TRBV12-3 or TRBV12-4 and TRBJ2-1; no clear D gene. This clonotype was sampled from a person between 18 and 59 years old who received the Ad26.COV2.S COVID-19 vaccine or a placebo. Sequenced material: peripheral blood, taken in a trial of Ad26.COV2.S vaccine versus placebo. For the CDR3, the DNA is TGTGCCAGCAGTTTATTCGGGAATGAGCAGTTCTTC. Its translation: CASSLFGNEQFF.